This T cell receptor beta chain was captured in a study of OX40 agonist ivuxolimab in advanced cancers. As to this clone: The target antigen is unknown.

Study observations and caveats: Normalized expansion of T-cell clones was also low for some nonresponders.

The V and J ends lost 4 bases and 5 bases, in that order; junction bases with no gene match: 2. There are 15 residues in the CDR3. Germline assignment: CDR1 SGDLS and CDR2 YYNGEE. Libraries were prepared by immunoSEQ multiplex PCR; TCRdb keeps only in-frame clonotypes and omits some of them. The sample contains fewer than 65,000 clones, around nine tenths of which appear only once. This chain uses TRBV9 with TRBJ2-1, with TRBD2 matching over 14 bases. The sequence derives from an adult with an advanced solid tumor such as melanoma, head and neck, liver or kidney cancer. This specimen consisted of CD4+ or CD8+ T cells sorted from blood, obtained in a trial of the OX40 agonist ivuxolimab. The chain's CDR3 is CASSRLAGGNNEQFF. The CDR3 region has the DNA TGTGCCAGCAGCCGACTAGCGGGAGGGAACAATGAGCAGTTCTTC.